Below, 12 T cell receptor beta chains from the same sample are listed, as sequenced in a study of cytomegalovirus exposure and HLA in healthy donors. Sequencing was performed with immunoSEQ multiplex PCR; in TCRdb, only in-frame clones are kept and a portion is missing. The table includes around 220,000 clones, about 90% detected once. Sequenced material: PBMCs. The receptors stem from a young woman in good health and CMV-seronegative.

The rearrangement uses TRBV6-6 and TRBJ2-7, with TRBD1 matching over 9 bases. Trimming cost V 2 bases and J 2 bases; bases outside gene matches: 4. The CDR3 loop spans 15 amino acids. CDR1 is MNHNY and CDR2 is SVGAGI in the germline V gene (reference sequence). In DNA form, the CDR3 reads TGTGCCAGCAGTTACCCGGGACAGGGAACCTACGAGCAGTACTTC. The encoded protein is CASSYPGQGTYEQYF.

The sample holds a few counts of this clone. The gene calls are TRBV30 and TRBJ2-7, with D uncertain. Trimming took 4 bases from V and 2 from J, leaving 6 bases between them. This CDR3 is 11 amino acids long. From germline, CDR1 is GTSNPN and CDR2 SVGIG (reference sequence). CDR3 sequence reads: CAWTQAYEQYF. The CDR3 nucleotides read TGTGCCTGGACTCAGGCCTACGAGCAGTACTTC.

This chain uses TRBV28 with TRBJ2-5, with a tentative D call TRBD1 (5 bases). The CDR3 consists of 14 residues. Germline V gene lookup returns CDR1 MDHEN and CDR2 SYDVKM. V was shortened by 1 base and J by 5 bases, with 11 bases between the two germline ends. The CDR3 region is CASSLSAGQETQYF. The CDR3 nucleotides are TGTGCCAGCAGTTTATCGGCAGGGCAGGAGACCCAGTACTTC.

Concerning this clone: Other DNA sequences from this sample encode an identical CDR3 as well. The rearrangement links TRBV28 to TRBJ2-3; D unresolved. The CDR3 has 12 residues. In germline, CDR1 is MDHEN, CDR2 SYDVKM. Trimming pared 3 bases from V and 4 bases from J, leaving 5 bases between. The CDR3 here is CASSFSADTQYF. Here the CDR3 DNA reads TGTGCCAGCAGTTTTTCTGCAGATACGCAGTATTTT.

V usage is TRBV27 and J usage is TRBJ2-4; D is perhaps TRBD2 (5 bases). Germline assignment: CDR1 MNHEY and CDR2 SMNVEV (reference sequence). V was shortened by 2 bases and J by 0 bases, with 5 bases between the two germline ends. The CDR3 has 14 residues. In DNA, the CDR3 is TGTGCCAGCAGTTTAGCGGGAGCCAAAAACATTCAGTACTTC. Protein sequence: CASSLAGAKNIQYF.

This sequence joins TRBV21-1 and TRBJ2-6; the listed D gene, TRBD1, was not tested against the DNA. TRBV21-1 represents a pseudogene. The length of the CDR3 is 21 residues. CDR3 in amino acids: CASSKGSILTGGMTGANVLTF. The CDR3 DNA sequence: TGTGCCAGCAGCAAAGGTAGTATCTTGACAGGGGGGATGACTGGGGCCAACGTCCTGACTTTC.

This chain connects TRBV5-1 to TRBJ2-1; a weak D match, TRBD1 (6 bases). The CDR3 has 16 amino acids. The germline CDR1 and CDR2 sequences are SGHRS and YFSETQ. Deletions cut 2 bases from V and 1 base from J, with 13 bases between. The CDR3 spells CASSLKGRGSYNEQFF. CDR3 in DNA: TGCGCCAGCAGCTTAAAGGGCAGGGGTTCCTACAATGAGCAGTTCTTC.

CDR3 region: CASRGLDNEQFF. CDR3 nucleotide sequence: TGTGCCAGCAGGGGACTTGACAATGAGCAGTTCTTC. This chain joins TRBV2 and TRBJ2-1; TRBD2 is a possible D gene (6 bases). The V end lost 6 bases, the J end lost 5 bases, and 8 bases lay between the germline ends. This CDR3 is built from 12 residues. From germline, CDR1 is SNHLY and CDR2 FYNNEI.

This chain uses TRBV7-2 with TRBJ2-3; 10 bases are shared with TRBD1. The CDR3 runs to 16 residues. V shed 2 bases and J 7 bases; nucleotides not matched to a gene: 9. In germline, CDR1 is SGHTA, CDR2 FQGNSA. As DNA, the CDR3 is TGTGCCAGCAGCTTAACGGGACAGGGGCGGTTGAATACGCAGTATTTT. This codes for CASSLTGQGRLNTQYF. The full variable domain, completed using reference TRBV7-2 and TRBJ2-3, is GAGVSQSPSNKVTEKGKDVELRCDPISGHTALYWYRQSLGQGLEFLIYFQGNSAPDKSGLPSDRFSAERTGGSVSTLTIQRTQQEDSAVYLCASSLTGQGRLNTQYFGPGTRLTVL.

The CDR3 nucleotides read TGTGCCAGCAGTATTAGCGGCACCGTCATCAGGTTTTCCGAGCAGTACTTC. Protein: CASSISGTVIRFSEQYF. The chain employs TRBV28 and TRBJ2-7; D may be TRBD2 (6 bases). Per germline, CDR1 MDHEN and CDR2 SYDVKM. The CDR3 contains 17 residues. V lost 5 bases, J lost 6 bases, and 26 bases lay in between.

The J gene is TRBJ1-5, the V gene TRBV6-6; 7 bases map to TRBD1. The junction had 5 bases not matched to a gene; V was cut back by 2 bases and J by 4 bases. Germline V gene data show CDR1 as MNHNY and CDR2 as SVGAGI (reference sequence). The CDR3 has 15 amino acids. CDR3 bases: TGTGCCAGCAGTTACGCCCGGGACAGTAATCAGCCCCAGCATTTT. It codes for CASSYARDSNQPQHF.

The rearrangement uses TRBV9 and TRBJ1-5; D may be TRBD1 (5 bases). Trimming pared 0 bases from V and 5 bases from J, leaving 15 bases between. CDR1 is SGDLS and CDR2 is YYNGEE in the germline V gene. There are 16 residues in the CDR3. The CDR3 coding sequence is TGTGCCAGCAGCGTAGGCCCAGGGTCGGCAGATCAGCCCCAGCATTTT. This translates into CASSVGPGSADQPQHF.